These T cell receptor beta chains were read from a single sample in a study of T cells after somatic rescue of genetic block. The method was immunoSEQ multiplex PCR; TCRdb's version includes in-frame clones alone and lacks a portion of them. The sample contains more than 65,000 clones, just over 90% of which appear only once. What was sequenced was peripheral blood mononuclear cells (PBMCs). All receptors come from a man aged 25-45 years. Each CDR3 is given with its conserved first and last residue. The D gene is left open where the match is weak. Clone sizes are given selectively: once, few, many, or a class where the clone is expanded.

V gene: TRBV6-5
clone size: NA
J gene: TRBJ1-2
D gene: NA
CDR3 DNA: TGTGCCAGCAGTTCCCCTCGAGCTAACTATGGCTACACCTTC
CDR3 protein: CASSSPRANYGYTF

V gene: TRBV18
clone size: NA
J gene: TRBJ2-7
D gene: NA
CDR3 DNA: TGTGCCAGCTCACCACCGGTGGGTTTCCACGAGCAGTACTTC
CDR3 protein: CASSPPVGFHEQYF

V gene: TRBV30
clone size: NA
J gene: TRBJ1-4
D gene: TRBD1
CDR3 DNA: TGTGCCTGGAGTAGGGGGGTTGTCGGACAGGGTCTTCTGTTTTTT
CDR3 protein: CAWSRGVVGQGLLFF

V gene: TRBV28
clone size: NA
J gene: TRBJ1-3
D gene: NA
CDR3 DNA: TGTGCCAGCAGTTCGGGGGACTCTGGAAACACCATATATTTT
CDR3 protein: CASSSGDSGNTIYF

V gene: TRBV9
clone size: NA
J gene: TRBJ2-1
D gene: NA
CDR3 DNA: TGTGCCAGCAGCGGCTACAATGAGCAGTTCTTC
CDR3 protein: CASSGYNEQFF

V gene: TRBV18
clone size: NA
J gene: TRBJ2-2
D gene: TRBD2
CDR3 DNA: TGTGCCAGCTCACCGGGACTAGCGGCGAACACCGGGGAGCTGTTTTTT
CDR3 protein: CASSPGLAANTGELFF

V gene: TRBV10-2
clone size: few
J gene: TRBJ2-1
D gene: TRBD2
CDR3 DNA: TGCGCCAGCACGGCAAGCGGGAGTGGTAATGAGCAGTTCTTC
CDR3 protein: CASTASGSGNEQFF

V gene: TRBV7-9
clone size: once
J gene: TRBJ1-2
D gene: NA
CDR3 DNA: TGTGCCAGCAGCTTAGATCCCTCAGGTGGTAGCTATGGCTACACCTTC
CDR3 protein: CASSLDPSGGSYGYTF

V gene: TRBV6-9
clone size: NA
J gene: TRBJ2-2
D gene: NA
CDR3 DNA: TGTGCCAGCAGTTATTGTCTGGGGAACTCCACCGGGGAGCTGTTTTTT
CDR3 protein: CASSYCLGNSTGELFF

V gene: TRBV7-8
clone size: NA
J gene: TRBJ2-5
D gene: NA
CDR3 DNA: TGTGCCAGCAGCTTAGGAGGGGACCAAGAGACCCAGTACTTC
CDR3 protein: CASSLGGDQETQYF

V gene: TRBV5-4
clone size: NA
J gene: TRBJ1-5
D gene: TRBD1
CDR3 DNA: TGTGCCAGCAGCCCCCGAGGACAGGGGGCACATAGCAATCAGCCCCAGCATTTT
CDR3 protein: CASSPRGQGAHSNQPQHF

V gene: TRBV7-6
clone size: NA
J gene: TRBJ1-3
D gene: TRBD1
CDR3 DNA: TGTGCCAGCAGCTCACGGGACAGCTCCTCTGGAAACACCATATATTTT
CDR3 protein: CASSSRDSSSGNTIYF

V gene: TRBV10-2
clone size: NA
J gene: TRBJ2-7
D gene: TRBD2
CDR3 DNA: TGCGCCAGCAGTGAGTGGACTAGCGGGAGCGTGGGGGAGCAGTACTTC
CDR3 protein: CASSEWTSGSVGEQYF

V gene: TRBV4-3
clone size: NA
J gene: TRBJ2-1
D gene: TRBD2
CDR3 DNA: TGCGCCAGCAGCCCCTCGACTAGCGGTACCTACAATGAGCAGTTCTTC
CDR3 protein: CASSPSTSGTYNEQFF

V gene: TRBV21-1
clone size: NA
J gene: TRBJ1-4
D gene: NA
CDR3 DNA: TGTGCCAGCAGCAAGGCCCAAAGCGAAAAACTGTTTTTT
CDR3 protein: CASSKAQSEKLFF

V gene: TRBV2
clone size: NA
J gene: TRBJ2-5
D gene: NA
CDR3 DNA: TGTGCCAGCAGTGACGGGGACATTCAAGAGACCCAGTACTTC
CDR3 protein: CASSDGDIQETQYF

V gene: TRBV7-8
clone size: NA
J gene: TRBJ2-3
D gene: TRBD2
CDR3 DNA: TGTGCCAGCAGCACCCGAGTTGGGACTAGCGGGAGGGCCGTGGATACGCAGTATTTT
CDR3 protein: CASSTRVGTSGRAVDTQYF

V gene: TRBV6-5
clone size: once
J gene: TRBJ2-5
D gene: TRBD2
CDR3 DNA: TGTGCCAGCAGTTACTTTTTGGGAGGGGAGAGAGAGACCCAGTACTTC
CDR3 protein: CASSYFLGGERETQYF

V gene: TRBV6-5
clone size: NA
J gene: TRBJ1-5
D gene: NA
CDR3 DNA: TGTGCCAGCAGTTACTCGCATGGCAATCAGCCCCAGCATTTT
CDR3 protein: CASSYSHGNQPQHF

V gene: TRBV4-1
clone size: NA
J gene: TRBJ2-2
D gene: NA
CDR3 DNA: TGCGCCAGCAGCCAAGATAGGAAGGGCTCGAACACCGGGGAGCTGTTTTTT
CDR3 protein: CASSQDRKGSNTGELFF

V gene: TRBV9
clone size: once
J gene: TRBJ2-3
D gene: NA
CDR3 DNA: TGTGCCAGCAGCGTTGGCTTTGATACGCAGTATTTT
CDR3 protein: CASSVGFDTQYF

V gene: TRBV5-6
clone size: once
J gene: TRBJ2-5
D gene: TRBD1
CDR3 DNA: TGTGCCAGCAGCTCCCACAGGGGGCGCCCCGAGACCCAGTACTTC
CDR3 protein: CASSSHRGRPETQYF

V gene: TRBV30
clone size: few
J gene: TRBJ1-5
D gene: NA
CDR3 DNA: TGTGCCTGGAGTGTCGGGCAGATTAGCAATCAGCCCCAGCATTTT
CDR3 protein: CAWSVGQISNQPQHF

V gene: TRBV19
clone size: NA
J gene: TRBJ1-3
D gene: NA
CDR3 DNA: TGTGCCAGTAGTATGTATGCAGGGCCAGGAAACACCATATATTTT
CDR3 protein: CASSMYAGPGNTIYF

V gene: TRBV2
clone size: many
J gene: TRBJ2-2
D gene: TRBD2
CDR3 DNA: TGTGCCAGCAGTGAAAGCGGGGGGGCCTTCGGGGAGCTGTTTTTT
CDR3 protein: CASSESGGAFGELFF

V gene: TRBV7-8
clone size: NA
J gene: TRBJ2-3
D gene: NA
CDR3 DNA: TGTGCCAGCAGCTCCCGACTATCTAGCACAGATACGCAGTATTTT
CDR3 protein: CASSSRLSSTDTQYF

V gene: TRBV15
clone size: NA
J gene: TRBJ1-5
D gene: TRBD1
CDR3 DNA: TGTGCCACCAGCACTCGATCCCAGGGGGTTCAGCCCCAGCATTTT
CDR3 protein: CATSTRSQGVQPQHF

V gene: TRBV11-3
clone size: NA
J gene: TRBJ2-3
D gene: NA
CDR3 DNA: TGTGCCAGCAGCTTCGGATGGAAGGACGGTATTGATACGCAGTATTTT
CDR3 protein: CASSFGWKDGIDTQYF

V gene: TRBV7-9
clone size: NA
J gene: TRBJ2-3
D gene: NA
CDR3 DNA: TGTGCCAGCAGCTTATACGCAGATACGCAGTATTTT
CDR3 protein: CASSLYADTQYF

V gene: TRBV18
clone size: NA
J gene: TRBJ1-2
D gene: TRBD1
CDR3 DNA: TGTGCCAGCTCACCTCCGGGACAGGGGGCCGTCTCTGGCTACACCTTC
CDR3 protein: CASSPPGQGAVSGYTF

V gene: TRBV6-1
clone size: NA
J gene: TRBJ2-2
D gene: NA
CDR3 DNA: TGTGCCAGCAGTGTCCTGAAGGCGTCCGGGGAGCTGTTTTTT
CDR3 protein: CASSVLKASGELFF

V gene: TRBV5-1
clone size: NA
J gene: TRBJ1-2
D gene: NA
CDR3 DNA: TGCGCCAGCAGCTGGGGGACTAACTATGGCTACACCTTC
CDR3 protein: CASSWGTNYGYTF

V gene: TRBV7-9
clone size: NA
J gene: TRBJ2-5
D gene: NA
CDR3 DNA: TGTGCCAGCAGCTTAGCTCAAGAGACCCAGTACTTC
CDR3 protein: CASSLAQETQYF

V gene: TRBV28
clone size: NA
J gene: TRBJ2-5
D gene: TRBD2
CDR3 DNA: TGTGCCAGCAGTTCCCCCGCCAGCGGGGGTAAAGAGACCCAGTACTTC
CDR3 protein: CASSSPASGGKETQYF

V gene: TRBV18
clone size: NA
J gene: TRBJ2-1
D gene: NA
CDR3 DNA: TGTGCCAGCTCACCAGGGGGCAGCTACAATGAGCAGTTCTTC
CDR3 protein: CASSPGGSYNEQFF

V gene: TRBV11-3
clone size: NA
J gene: TRBJ2-2
D gene: TRBD1
CDR3 DNA: TGTGCCAGCAGCTTCGGGACAGTGAACACCGGGGAGCTGTTTTTT
CDR3 protein: CASSFGTVNTGELFF

V gene: TRBV2
clone size: NA
J gene: TRBJ1-2
D gene: TRBD1
CDR3 DNA: TGTGCCAGCAGTGGACAGGGGGCTGGCTATGGCTACACCTTC
CDR3 protein: CASSGQGAGYGYTF

V gene: TRBV18
clone size: few
J gene: TRBJ2-1
D gene: NA
CDR3 DNA: TGTGCCAGCTCACCAAGGGGCTTCAGCTCCTACAATGAGCAGTTCTTC
CDR3 protein: CASSPRGFSSYNEQFF

V gene: TRBV4-1
clone size: few
J gene: TRBJ2-2
D gene: TRBD1
CDR3 DNA: TGCGCCAGCAGCCAAGATCACCCCACCAGCGCTGGTCCGGGACAGTTCACCGGGGAGCTGTTTTTT
CDR3 protein: CASSQDHPTSAGPGQFTGELFF

V gene: TRBV7-2
clone size: NA
J gene: TRBJ2-1
D gene: TRBD2
CDR3 DNA: TGTGCCAGCAGCTTATCTTTGGGGACTAGCGCCAACTCATACAATGAGCAGTTCTTC
CDR3 protein: CASSLSLGTSANSYNEQFF

V gene: TRBV10-2
clone size: NA
J gene: TRBJ2-4
D gene: NA
CDR3 DNA: TGCGCCAGCCCGGACTGGCCACCCCTAGCCAAAAACATTCAGTACTTC
CDR3 protein: CASPDWPPLAKNIQYF

V gene: TRBV7-8
clone size: NA
J gene: TRBJ1-1
D gene: NA
CDR3 DNA: TGTGCCAGCAGCTTTCAGGGTTTTTCGGCGGCTGAAGCTTTCTTT
CDR3 protein: CASSFQGFSAAEAFF

V gene: TRBV19
clone size: NA
J gene: TRBJ2-7
D gene: TRBD2
CDR3 DNA: TGTGCCAGTAATGGGAGGGGCGCCTACGAGCAGTACTTC
CDR3 protein: CASNGRGAYEQYF

V gene: TRBV15
clone size: NA
J gene: TRBJ2-5
D gene: TRBD2
CDR3 DNA: TGTGCCACCAGCAGAGCGACTAGCTTGGAGACCCAGTACTTC
CDR3 protein: CATSRATSLETQYF

V gene: TRBV6-4
clone size: once
J gene: TRBJ2-1
D gene: NA
CDR3 DNA: TGTGCCAGCAGCCTCCTCCCTGCCAATCGGGCTGAGCAGTTCTTC
CDR3 protein: CASSLLPANRAEQFF

V gene: TRBV5-5
clone size: NA
J gene: TRBJ2-7
D gene: TRBD2
CDR3 DNA: TGTGCCAGCAGCTTAGAGACCCCCGGACTAGCGGGAGACAGAGAGCAGTACTTC
CDR3 protein: CASSLETPGLAGDREQYF

V gene: TRBV7-3
clone size: NA
J gene: TRBJ1-6
D gene: NA
CDR3 DNA: TGTGCCAGCAGCCAGACCGGACGGTCCAATTCACCCCTCCACTTT
CDR3 protein: CASSQTGRSNSPLHF

V gene: TRBV7-6
clone size: few
J gene: TRBJ2-1
D gene: TRBD2
CDR3 DNA: TGTGCCAGCAGCTTAGGTAGACCCGGGGGGAATGAGCAGTTCTTC
CDR3 protein: CASSLGRPGGNEQFF

V gene: TRBV15
clone size: NA
J gene: TRBJ1-6
D gene: NA
CDR3 DNA: TGTGCCACCAGCGCGAGACGAACCGGGACGGTGAATTCACCCCTCCACTTT
CDR3 protein: CATSARRTGTVNSPLHF

V gene: TRBV4-1
clone size: NA
J gene: TRBJ1-2
D gene: TRBD1
CDR3 DNA: TGCGCCAGCAGCCATCACCCGGGACAGGGGGCGCAAGGCTACACCTTC
CDR3 protein: CASSHHPGQGAQGYTF